Listed below are T cell receptor beta chains from one sample, sequenced in a study of shared clonotypes between healthy human individuals. The method was immunoSEQ multiplex PCR; TCRdb's version includes in-frame clones alone and lacks a portion of them. The sample shows about 690,000 clones, about 92% of them seen only once. Sequenced sample: memory CD8+ T cells from PBMCs. Receptor source: a man aged 18 to 30 in good health. Some clones in this sample may be carry-over from other donors' samples. Both conserved end residues are part of each CDR3. Fields, in order: J gene, V gene, CDR3 protein.

j_gene: TRBJ2-7
v_gene: TRBV28
CDR3aa: CASSYGERGSYEQYF

j_gene: TRBJ2-7
v_gene: TRBV30
CDR3aa: CAWSDRGLSYEQYF

j_gene: TRBJ2-1
v_gene: TRBV7-8
CDR3aa: CASSSTLIRDSKGDEQFF

j_gene: TRBJ1-5
v_gene: TRBV6-1
CDR3aa: CASSEGRGYQPQHF

j_gene: TRBJ2-5
v_gene: TRBV11-2
CDR3aa: CASSFFHRQRNQETQYF

j_gene: TRBJ2-7
v_gene: TRBV7-2
CDR3aa: CASRNPASSYEQYF

j_gene: TRBJ1-1
v_gene: TRBV7-8
CDR3aa: CASSLVKGSSTEAFF

j_gene: TRBJ2-7
v_gene: TRBV9
CDR3aa: CASTPGGLSYEQYF

j_gene: TRBJ1-5
v_gene: TRBV4-1
CDR3aa: CASSQVFQGDQPQHF

j_gene: TRBJ1-1
v_gene: TRBV19
CDR3aa: CASSIDGETEAFF

j_gene: TRBJ1-3
v_gene: TRBV27
CDR3aa: CASRQGVFGNTIYF

j_gene: TRBJ2-7
v_gene: TRBV15
CDR3aa: CATSRSGSSYEQYF

j_gene: TRBJ2-1
v_gene: TRBV27
CDR3aa: CASTPAAGEWGNEQFF

j_gene: TRBJ2-4
v_gene: TRBV11-2
CDR3aa: CASSLVGRTQAKNIQYF

j_gene: TRBJ1-4
v_gene: TRBV5-1
CDR3aa: CASSLVTGGADEKLFF

j_gene: TRBJ2-5
v_gene: TRBV6-5
CDR3aa: CASSHYGQSQETQYF

j_gene: TRBJ2-3
v_gene: TRBV29-1
CDR3aa: CSVEEPTGERDYTDTQYF

j_gene: TRBJ1-1
v_gene: TRBV27
CDR3aa: CASSPDRASTEAFF

j_gene: TRBJ2-7
v_gene: TRBV11-2
CDR3aa: CASSLVGVKNSYEQYF

j_gene: TRBJ2-1
v_gene: TRBV10-3
CDR3aa: CAISGTNYNEQFF

j_gene: TRBJ2-1
v_gene: TRBV7-9
CDR3aa: CATEISSYNEQFF

j_gene: TRBJ2-7
v_gene: TRBV4-1
CDR3aa: CASSQGIGRATFYEQYF

j_gene: TRBJ2-4
v_gene: TRBV18
CDR3aa: CASSPLRTGRGDIQYF

j_gene: TRBJ2-7
v_gene: TRBV27
CDR3aa: CASSLSRAGASYEQYF

j_gene: TRBJ1-2
v_gene: TRBV7-9
CDR3aa: CASSLVDNPYGYTF

j_gene: TRBJ2-3
v_gene: TRBV28
CDR3aa: CASSLSPSTDTQYF

j_gene: TRBJ2-1
v_gene: TRBV7-9
CDR3aa: CASSLTDPNEQFF

j_gene: TRBJ2-1
v_gene: TRBV4-3
CDR3aa: CASSQDQGGIRHNEQFF

j_gene: TRBJ1-1
v_gene: TRBV28
CDR3aa: CASSSKLGVLNTEAFF

j_gene: TRBJ2-7
v_gene: TRBV19
CDR3aa: CASSDTLAGGPYEQYF

j_gene: TRBJ1-5
v_gene: TRBV5-8
CDR3aa: CASETGQASNQPQHF

j_gene: TRBJ2-1
v_gene: TRBV6-5
CDR3aa: CASSYGLVDLYNEQFF

j_gene: TRBJ2-1
v_gene: TRBV5-1
CDR3aa: CASGVQQGTYNEQFF

j_gene: TRBJ1-3
v_gene: TRBV5-1
CDR3aa: CATPPVTIYF

j_gene: TRBJ1-1
v_gene: TRBV7-9
CDR3aa: CASSLAPGLGPEAFF